A single sample is the source of the 2 T cell receptor beta chains below, sequenced in a study of T cell responses to AZD1222 COVID-19 vaccine (TCRdb year 2021). The protocol used for the library was the immunoSEQ multiplex PCR assay. TCRdb mirrors the immuneACCESS table, restricted to in-frame sequences. Some clones are absent from its copies; in checked studies, under half trace to an unresolved V gene, and the reason for the others is unknown. For this sample the table gives about 200,000 clones, of which roughly 92% were detected only once. Under 4% of the sample rests with the top ten. The time point label here, explained by the study, means: about 28 days (+/-7) after the second vaccine dose. The sequencing used peripheral blood, collected 28 days after the second AZD1222 dose. Every receptor here comes from an adult who received the AZD1222 COVID-19 vaccine.

The chain has TRBV25-1 and TRBJ2-5; TRBD1 agrees at 9 bases. The trim removed 5 bases at V and 1 base at J, leaving 11 bases unmatched. Germline-derived CDR1 and CDR2 are MGHDK and SYGVNS. CDR3 length: 17 residues. The DNA of the CDR3 is TGTGCCAGCAGTTCGGAGCGGACAGGGGACTTCCAAGAGACCCAGTACTTC. It specifies CASSSERTGDFQETQYF. The whole variable domain, filled in from reference TRBV25-1 and TRBJ2-5, reads EADIYQTPRYLVIGTGKKITLECSQTMGHDKMYWYQQDPGMELHLIHYSYGVNSTEKGDLSSESTVSRIRTEHFPLTLESARPSHTSQYLCASSSERTGDFQETQYFGPGTRLLVL.

This clone has only one observation. The junction departs from the called germline gene at one end, perhaps through a read error. J is TRBJ1-2 and V is TRBV6-1; D gene ambiguous. Per germline, CDR1 MNHNS and CDR2 SASEGT. This CDR3 has 13 amino acids. The DNA of the CDR3 is TGTGCCAGCAGTGAAAACCAGTACGGCGGGTCTCACTTC. Its protein is CASSENQYGGSHF.